The rows below give T cell receptor beta chains drawn from one sample of a study of blood T cell repertoires in COVID-19. Libraries were prepared by immunoSEQ multiplex PCR; TCRdb keeps only in-frame clonotypes and omits some of them. The sample holds 400,000 to 500,000 clones, around nine tenths seen once. The sequencing sample was made of PBMCs or T cells enriched from blood (not recorded which). The receptors originated from a woman younger than 30 who had been exposed to COVID-19. Both conserved end residues are part of each CDR3. Fields, in order: V gene, J gene, CDR3 protein.

>TRBV6-2/TRBV6-3|TRBJ2-7
CASSLLYEQYF
>TRBV11-2|TRBJ1-2
CASSQSFTRQGRANYGYTF
>TRBV4-2|TRBJ1-6
CASSRAGGMNNSPLHF
>TRBV28|TRBJ1-3
CASRMTGAGNTIYF
>TRBV11-2|TRBJ1-5
CASSLGRTNQPQHF
>TRBV7-6|TRBJ2-1
CASSLEAGGYNEQFF
>TRBV5-5|TRBJ1-4
CASSRGQGREKLFF
>TRBV5-4|TRBJ2-1
CASSLGRLTDYNEQFF
>TRBV5-1|TRBJ2-3
CASSSGGLASTDTQYF
>TRBV4-1|TRBJ2-5
CASSRPGTVQETQYF
>TRBV7-9|TRBJ2-3
CASSKRQGRTDTQYF
>TRBV7-3|TRBJ2-2
CASSLISSGGELFF
>TRBV6-5|TRBJ2-7
CASRDRDRALKQYF
>TRBV7-3|TRBJ1-3
CASSSQGPPGNTIYF
>TRBV7-6|TRBJ2-3
CASSPLLSTDTQYF
>TRBV7-9|TRBJ1-2
CASSLGGPRGQGYTF
>TRBV3-1/TRBV3-2|TRBJ1-2
CASSPDTGCLNYGYTF
>TRBV21-1|TRBJ2-7
CASSGQLAGLGQYF
>TRBV4-1|TRBJ2-6
CASSQEGWVSGANVLTF
>TRBV3-1/TRBV3-2|TRBJ2-7
CASSQAGRELSYEQYF
>TRBV4-3|TRBJ1-2
CASSPDGTGNFNYGYTF
>TRBV7-9|TRBJ1-5
CASSFGRDSNQPQHF
>TRBV6-4|TRBJ1-6
CASSDSPSTKINSPLHF
>TRBV4-2|TRBJ1-2
CASSQHSGQGYGYTF
>TRBV9|TRBJ1-4
CASSVKGSSQGHLEEKLFF
>TRBV7-9|TRBJ1-1
CASSLSAEAFF
>TRBV6-5|TRBJ2-1
CASSLHNEQFF
>TRBV5-1|TRBJ1-3
CASSLDGSGNTIYF
>TRBV6-5|TRBJ2-7
CASSYSNEQYF
>TRBV9|TRBJ2-2
CASSRSSGELFF
>TRBV2|TRBJ1-1
CASMGQGKTEAFF
>TRBV11-2|TRBJ2-5
CASSKSQETQYF